This TCR beta chain was sequenced during a study of cytomegalovirus exposure and HLA in healthy donors. Study-wide results and limits: Cytomegalovirus association was assigned to under 200 TCR beta chains. Cytomegalovirus status was reportedly diagnosed by the classifier with high sensitivity and specificity.

Turning to this clone: What it binds is not known.

CDR3 size: 15 residues. V was clipped by 0 bases and J by 3 bases, with 9 bases between them. Germline-derived CDR1 and CDR2 are SNHLY and FYNNEI. TCRdb's table, derived via immunoSEQ multiplex PCR, lists solely in-frame clones and lacks some. The sample carries 220,000 or so clones, around 86% recorded once. The sample consisted of PBMCs. V is TRBV2 and J is TRBJ1-3; tentatively, D is TRBD1 (5 bases). The sequence derives from a woman under 30 in good health and CMV-seropositive. The CDR3 DNA follows: TGTGCCAGCAGTGAAGCAGCCAGGGTTGGAAACACCATATATTTT. It codes for CASSEAARVGNTIYF.